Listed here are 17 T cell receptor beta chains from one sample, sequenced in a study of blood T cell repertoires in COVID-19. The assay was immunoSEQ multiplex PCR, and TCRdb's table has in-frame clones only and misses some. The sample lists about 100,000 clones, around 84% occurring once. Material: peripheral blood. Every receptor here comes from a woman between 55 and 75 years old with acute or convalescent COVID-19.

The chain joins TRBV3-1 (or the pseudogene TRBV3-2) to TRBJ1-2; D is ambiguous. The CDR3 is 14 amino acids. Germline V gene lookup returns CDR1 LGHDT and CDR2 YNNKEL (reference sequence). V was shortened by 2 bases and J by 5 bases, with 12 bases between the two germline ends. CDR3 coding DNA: TGTGCCAGCAGCCAAAAAAGTCGGGAATATGGCTACACCTTC. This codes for CASSQKSREYGYTF.

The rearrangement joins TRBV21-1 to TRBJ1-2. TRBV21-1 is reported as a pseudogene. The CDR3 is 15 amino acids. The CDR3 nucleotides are TGTGCCAGCAGCAAAGAAGCGGGCCGGCCCTATGGCTACACCTTC. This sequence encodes CASSKEAGRPYGYTF.

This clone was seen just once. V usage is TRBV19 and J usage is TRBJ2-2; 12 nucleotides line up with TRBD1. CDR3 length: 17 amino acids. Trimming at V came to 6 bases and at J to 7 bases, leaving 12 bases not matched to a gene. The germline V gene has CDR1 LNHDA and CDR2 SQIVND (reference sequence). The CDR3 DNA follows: TGTGCCAGTAGGGTCCCTTCGGGACAGGGGGCGGTCGGGGAGCTGTTTTTT. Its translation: CASRVPSGQGAVGELFF.

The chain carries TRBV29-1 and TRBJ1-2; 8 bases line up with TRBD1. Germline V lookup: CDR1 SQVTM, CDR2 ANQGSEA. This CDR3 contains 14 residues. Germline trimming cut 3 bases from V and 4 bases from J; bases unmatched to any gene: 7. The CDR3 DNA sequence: TGCAGCGTTGATCCAGGGGGCCTCCGCTATGGCTACACCTTC. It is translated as CSVDPGGLRYGYTF.

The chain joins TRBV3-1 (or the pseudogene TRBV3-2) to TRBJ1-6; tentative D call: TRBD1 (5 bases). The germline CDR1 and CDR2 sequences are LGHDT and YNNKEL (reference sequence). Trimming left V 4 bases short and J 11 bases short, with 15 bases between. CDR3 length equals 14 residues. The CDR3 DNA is TGTGCCAGCAGCCGACGGACACTGGGTCCACCCCTCCACTTT. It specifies CASSRRTLGPPLHF.

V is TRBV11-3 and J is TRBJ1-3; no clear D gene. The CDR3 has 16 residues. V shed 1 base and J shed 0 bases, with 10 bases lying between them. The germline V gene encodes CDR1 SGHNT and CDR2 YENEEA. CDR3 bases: TGTGCCAGCAGCTTAGCTCTCACAAGCTCTGGAAACACCATATATTTT. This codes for CASSLALTSSGNTIYF.

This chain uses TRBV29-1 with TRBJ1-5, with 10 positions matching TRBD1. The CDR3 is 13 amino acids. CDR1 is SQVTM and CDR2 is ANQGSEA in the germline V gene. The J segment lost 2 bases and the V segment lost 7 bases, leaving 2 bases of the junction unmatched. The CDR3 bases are TGCAGCGCGGGGACAGGGGGCAATCAGCCCCAGCATTTT. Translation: CSAGTGGNQPQHF.

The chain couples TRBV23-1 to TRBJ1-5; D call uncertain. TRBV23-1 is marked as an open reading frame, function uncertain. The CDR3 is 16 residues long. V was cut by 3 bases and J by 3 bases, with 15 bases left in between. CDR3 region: CASSQSVLGYNQPQHF. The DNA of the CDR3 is TGCGCCAGCAGTCAGTCCGTGCTCGGGTACAATCAGCCCCAGCATTTT.

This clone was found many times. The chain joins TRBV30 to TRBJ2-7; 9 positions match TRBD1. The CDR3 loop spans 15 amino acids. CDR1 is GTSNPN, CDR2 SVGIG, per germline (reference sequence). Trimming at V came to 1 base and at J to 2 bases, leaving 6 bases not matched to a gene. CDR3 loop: CAWSGIRQGAYEQYF. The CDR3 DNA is TGTGCCTGGAGTGGAATAAGACAGGGGGCCTACGAGCAGTACTTC. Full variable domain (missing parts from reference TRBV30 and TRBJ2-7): SQTIHQWPATLVQPVGSPLSLECTVEGTSNPNLYWYRQAAGRGLQLLFYSVGIGQISSEVPQNLSASRPQDRQFILSSKKLLLSDSGFYLCAWSGIRQGAYEQYFGPGTRLTVT.

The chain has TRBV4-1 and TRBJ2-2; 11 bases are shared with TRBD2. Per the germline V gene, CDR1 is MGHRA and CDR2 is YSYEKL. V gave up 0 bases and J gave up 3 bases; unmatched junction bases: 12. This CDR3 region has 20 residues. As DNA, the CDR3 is TGCGCCAGCAGCCAAGAATCACTAGCGGGGGCCACAAGGTACACCGGGGAGCTGTTTTTT. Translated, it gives CASSQESLAGATRYTGELFF.

The CDR3 here is CASSRTGADGYTF. In nucleotides, the CDR3 is TGTGCCAGCAGCCGGACAGGGGCCGATGGCTACACCTTC. The chain couples TRBV9 to TRBJ1-2; 9 bases map to TRBD1. Germline CDR1 and CDR2: SGDLS and YYNGEE. This CDR3 region has 13 residues. V was pared by 4 bases and J by 6 bases, with 4 bases of the junction left unmatched.

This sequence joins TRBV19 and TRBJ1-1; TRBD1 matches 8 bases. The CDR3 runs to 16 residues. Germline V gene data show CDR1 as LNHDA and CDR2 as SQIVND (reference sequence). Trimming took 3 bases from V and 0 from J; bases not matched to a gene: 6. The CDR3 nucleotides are TGTGCCAGTAGTATGGGACAGGTTCTAATGAACACTGAAGCTTTCTTT. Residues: CASSMGQVLMNTEAFF. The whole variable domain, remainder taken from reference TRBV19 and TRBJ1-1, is DGGITQSPKYLFRKEGQNVTLSCEQNLNHDAMYWYRQDPGQGLRLIYYSQIVNDFQKGDIAEGYSVSREKKESFPLTVTSAQKNPTAFYLCASSMGQVLMNTEAFFGQGTRLTVV.

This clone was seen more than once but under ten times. The CDR3 here is CAIGTGGPYSNQPQHF. In DNA form, the CDR3 reads TGTGCCATAGGGACAGGGGGGCCATATAGCAATCAGCCCCAGCATTTT. The gene calls are TRBV10-3 and TRBJ1-5, with 11 bases lining up with TRBD1. Looked up from germline, CDR1 is ENHRY and CDR2 is SYGVKD. The junction had 7 bases not matched to a gene; V was cut back by 9 bases and J by 0 bases. The CDR3 totals 16 residues.

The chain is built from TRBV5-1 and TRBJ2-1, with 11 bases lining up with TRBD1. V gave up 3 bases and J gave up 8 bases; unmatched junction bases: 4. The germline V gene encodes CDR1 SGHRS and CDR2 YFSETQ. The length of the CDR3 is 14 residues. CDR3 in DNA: TGCGCCAGCAGCTCAGGACAGGGGGCGGATGAGCAGTTCTTC. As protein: CASSSGQGADEQFF.

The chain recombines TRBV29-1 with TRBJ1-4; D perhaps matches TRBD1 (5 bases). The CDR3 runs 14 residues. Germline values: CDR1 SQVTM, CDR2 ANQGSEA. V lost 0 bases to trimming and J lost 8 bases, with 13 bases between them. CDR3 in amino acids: CSVEDMSGREKLFF. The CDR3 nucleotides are TGCAGCGTTGAAGATATGTCAGGGCGGGAAAAACTGTTTTTT.

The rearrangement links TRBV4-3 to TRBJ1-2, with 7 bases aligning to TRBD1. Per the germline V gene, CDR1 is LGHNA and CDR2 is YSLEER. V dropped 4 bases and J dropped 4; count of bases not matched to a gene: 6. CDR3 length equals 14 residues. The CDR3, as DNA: TGCGCCAGCAGCCGACCGGACAGGTCCTATGGCTACACCTTC. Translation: CASSRPDRSYGYTF.

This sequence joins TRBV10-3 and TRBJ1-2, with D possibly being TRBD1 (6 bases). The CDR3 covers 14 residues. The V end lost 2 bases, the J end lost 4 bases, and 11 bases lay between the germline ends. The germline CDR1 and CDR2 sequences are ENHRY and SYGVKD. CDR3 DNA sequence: TGTGCCATCAGTGAGCGGCCAGGGGTCTATGGCTACACCTTC. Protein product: CAISERPGVYGYTF.